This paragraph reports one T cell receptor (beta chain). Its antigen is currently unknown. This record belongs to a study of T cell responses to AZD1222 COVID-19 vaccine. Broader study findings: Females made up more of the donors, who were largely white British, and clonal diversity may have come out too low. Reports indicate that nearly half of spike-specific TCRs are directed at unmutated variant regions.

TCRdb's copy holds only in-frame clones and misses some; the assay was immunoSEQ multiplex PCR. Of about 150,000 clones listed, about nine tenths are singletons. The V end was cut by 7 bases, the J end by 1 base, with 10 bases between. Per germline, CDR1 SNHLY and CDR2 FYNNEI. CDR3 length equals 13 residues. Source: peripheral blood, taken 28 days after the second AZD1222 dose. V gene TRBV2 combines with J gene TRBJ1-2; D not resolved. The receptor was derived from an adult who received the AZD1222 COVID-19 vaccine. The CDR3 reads CASTWTVNYGYTF. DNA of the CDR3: TGTGCCAGCACCTGGACGGTTAACTATGGCTACACCTTC.